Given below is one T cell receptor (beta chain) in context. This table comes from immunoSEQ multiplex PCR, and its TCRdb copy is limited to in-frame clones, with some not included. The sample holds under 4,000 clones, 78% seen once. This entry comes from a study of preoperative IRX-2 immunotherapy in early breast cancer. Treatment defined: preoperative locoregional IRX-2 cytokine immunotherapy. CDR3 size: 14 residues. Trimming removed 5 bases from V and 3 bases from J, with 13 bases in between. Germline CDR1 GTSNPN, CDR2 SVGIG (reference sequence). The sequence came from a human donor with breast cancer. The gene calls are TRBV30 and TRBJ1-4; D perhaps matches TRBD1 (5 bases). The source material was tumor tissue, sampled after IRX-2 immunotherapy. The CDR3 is CAWARGSANEKLFF. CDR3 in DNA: TGTGCCTGGGCCCGGGGCTCAGCTAATGAAAAACTGTTTTTT.